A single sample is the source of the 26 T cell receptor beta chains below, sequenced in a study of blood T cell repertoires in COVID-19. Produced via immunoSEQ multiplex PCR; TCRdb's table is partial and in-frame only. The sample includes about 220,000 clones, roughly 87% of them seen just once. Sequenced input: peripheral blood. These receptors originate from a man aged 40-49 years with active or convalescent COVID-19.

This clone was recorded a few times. The CDR3 protein is CASRRDYGYTF. As DNA, the CDR3 is TGTGCCAGCCGCAGGGACTATGGCTACACCTTC. The chain joins TRBV2 to TRBJ1-2; tentative D call: TRBD1 (5 bases). CDR3 length equals 11 residues. Germline CDR1 reads SNHLY; CDR2 reads FYNNEI. V lost 8 bases to trimming and J lost 3 bases, with 7 bases between them.

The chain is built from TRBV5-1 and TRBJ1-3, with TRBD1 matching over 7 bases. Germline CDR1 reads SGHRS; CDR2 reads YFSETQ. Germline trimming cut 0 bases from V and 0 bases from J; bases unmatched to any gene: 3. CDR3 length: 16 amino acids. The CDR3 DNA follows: TGCGCCAGCAGCTTGGGGGGACAGAGCTCTGGAAACACCATATATTTT. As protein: CASSLGGQSSGNTIYF. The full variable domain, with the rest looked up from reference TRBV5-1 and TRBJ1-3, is KAGVTQTPRYLIKTRGQQVTLSCSPISGHRSVSWYQQTPGQGLQFLFEYFSETQRNKGNFPGRFSGRQFSNSRSEMNVSTLELGDSALYLCASSLGGQSSGNTIYFGEGSWLTVV.

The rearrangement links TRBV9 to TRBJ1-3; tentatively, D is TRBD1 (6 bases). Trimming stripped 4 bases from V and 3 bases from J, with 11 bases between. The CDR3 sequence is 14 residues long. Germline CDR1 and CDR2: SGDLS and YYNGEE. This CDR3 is CASSSPDSGNTIYF. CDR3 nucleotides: TGTGCCAGCAGCAGCCCGGACAGTGGAAACACCATATATTTT. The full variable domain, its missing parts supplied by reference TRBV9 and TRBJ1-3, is DSGVTQTPKHLITATGQRVTLRCSPRSGDLSVYWYQQSLDQGLQFLIQYYNGEERAKGNILERFSAQQFPDLHSELNLSSLELGDSALYFCASSSPDSGNTIYFGEGSWLTVV.

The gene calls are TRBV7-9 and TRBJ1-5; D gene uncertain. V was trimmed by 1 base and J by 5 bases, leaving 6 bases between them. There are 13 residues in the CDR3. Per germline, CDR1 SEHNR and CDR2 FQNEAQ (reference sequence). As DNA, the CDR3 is TGTGCCAGCAGCTTAGAAATATATCAGCCCCAGCATTTT. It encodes CASSLEIYQPQHF.

CDR3 protein: CATSDLGGHEQYF. The CDR3 nucleotides are TGTGCCACCAGTGATTTAGGGGGCCACGAGCAGTACTTC. The J gene is TRBJ2-7, the V gene TRBV24-1; TRBD1 aligns across 7 bases. The CDR3 is 13 amino acids. Germline CDR1 and CDR2: KGHDR and SFDVKD. After removal of 1 base from V and 5 bases from J, the junction contained 1 base not matched to a gene.

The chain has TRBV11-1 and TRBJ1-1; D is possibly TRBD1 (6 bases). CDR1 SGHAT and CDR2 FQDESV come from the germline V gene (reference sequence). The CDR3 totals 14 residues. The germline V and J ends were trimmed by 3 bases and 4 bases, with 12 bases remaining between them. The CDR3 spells CASSLYRESTEAFF. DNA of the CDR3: TGTGCCAGCAGCTTGTACAGGGAGAGCACTGAAGCTTTCTTT.

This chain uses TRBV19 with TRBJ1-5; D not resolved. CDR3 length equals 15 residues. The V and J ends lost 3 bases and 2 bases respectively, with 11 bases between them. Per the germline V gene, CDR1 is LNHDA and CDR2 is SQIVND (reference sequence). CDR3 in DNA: TGTGCCAGTAGTATCTCCCTCGGGGGCAATCAGCCCCAGCATTTT. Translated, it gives CASSISLGGNQPQHF.

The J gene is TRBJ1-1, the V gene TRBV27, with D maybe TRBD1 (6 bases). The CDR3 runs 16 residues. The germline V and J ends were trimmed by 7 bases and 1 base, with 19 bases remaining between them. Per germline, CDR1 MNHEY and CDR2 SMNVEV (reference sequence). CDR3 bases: TGTGCCAGCACAGCGATTCCGGGACAAAGGAACACTGAAGCTTTCTTT. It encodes CASTAIPGQRNTEAFF.

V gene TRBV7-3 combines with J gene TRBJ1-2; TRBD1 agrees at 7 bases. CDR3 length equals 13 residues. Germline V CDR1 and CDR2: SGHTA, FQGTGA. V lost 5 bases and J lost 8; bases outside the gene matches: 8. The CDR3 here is CASSRGTVQGYTF. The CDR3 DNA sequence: TGTGCCAGCAGCCGCGGGACAGTACAGGGCTACACCTTC.

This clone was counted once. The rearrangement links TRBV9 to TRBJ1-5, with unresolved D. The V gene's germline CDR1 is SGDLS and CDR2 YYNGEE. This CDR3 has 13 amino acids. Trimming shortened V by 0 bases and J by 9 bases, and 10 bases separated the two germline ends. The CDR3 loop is CASSVATGWPQHF. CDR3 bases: TGTGCCAGCAGCGTAGCTACGGGGTGGCCCCAGCATTTT.

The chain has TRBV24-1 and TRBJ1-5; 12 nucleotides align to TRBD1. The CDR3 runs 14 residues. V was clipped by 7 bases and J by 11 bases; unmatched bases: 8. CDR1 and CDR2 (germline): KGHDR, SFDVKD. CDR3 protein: CATSGTGGFSAQHF. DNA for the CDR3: TGTGCCACCAGCGGGACAGGGGGCTTTTCGGCCCAGCATTTT.

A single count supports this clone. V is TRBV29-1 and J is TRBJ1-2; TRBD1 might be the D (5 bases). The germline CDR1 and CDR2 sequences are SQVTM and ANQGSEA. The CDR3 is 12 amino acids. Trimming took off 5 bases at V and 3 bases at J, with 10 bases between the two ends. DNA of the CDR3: TGCAGCGTTTGGGGGGGAGACTATGGCTACACCTTC. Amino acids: CSVWGGDYGYTF.

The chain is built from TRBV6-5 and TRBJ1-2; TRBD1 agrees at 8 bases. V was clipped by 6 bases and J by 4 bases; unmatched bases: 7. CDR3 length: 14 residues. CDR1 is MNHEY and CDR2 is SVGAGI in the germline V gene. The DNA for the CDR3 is TGTGCCAGCAGATTCAGGGGGCTCGGCTATGGCTACACCTTC. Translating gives CASRFRGLGYGYTF.

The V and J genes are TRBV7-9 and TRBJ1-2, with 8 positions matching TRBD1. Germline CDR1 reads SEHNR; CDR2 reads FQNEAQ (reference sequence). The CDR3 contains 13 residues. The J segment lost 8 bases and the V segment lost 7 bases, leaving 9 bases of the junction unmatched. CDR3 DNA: TGTGCCAGCACCACCGGACAGGGTTGGGGCTACACCTTC. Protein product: CASTTGQGWGYTF.

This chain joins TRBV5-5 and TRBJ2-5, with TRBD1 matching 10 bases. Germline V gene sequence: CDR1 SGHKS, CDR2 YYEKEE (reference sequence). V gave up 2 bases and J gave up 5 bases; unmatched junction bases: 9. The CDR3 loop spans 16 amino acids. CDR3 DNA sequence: TGTGCCAGCAGCTTTACGACAGGGGGCTTATCGGAGACCCAGTACTTC. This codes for CASSFTTGGLSETQYF.

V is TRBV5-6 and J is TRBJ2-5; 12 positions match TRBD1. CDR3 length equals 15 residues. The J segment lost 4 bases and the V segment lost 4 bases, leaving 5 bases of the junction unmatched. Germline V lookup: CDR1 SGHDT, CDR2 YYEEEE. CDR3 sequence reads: CASSKGQGARETQYF. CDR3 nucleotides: TGTGCCAGCAGCAAGGGACAGGGGGCCAGAGAGACCCAGTACTTC.

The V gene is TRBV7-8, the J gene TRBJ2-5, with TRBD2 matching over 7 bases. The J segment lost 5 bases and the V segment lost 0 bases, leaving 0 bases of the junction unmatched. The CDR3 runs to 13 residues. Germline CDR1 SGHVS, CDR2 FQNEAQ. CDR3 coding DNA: TGTGCCAGCAGCTTAGCTAGCGGGGAGACCCAGTACTTC. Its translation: CASSLASGETQYF.

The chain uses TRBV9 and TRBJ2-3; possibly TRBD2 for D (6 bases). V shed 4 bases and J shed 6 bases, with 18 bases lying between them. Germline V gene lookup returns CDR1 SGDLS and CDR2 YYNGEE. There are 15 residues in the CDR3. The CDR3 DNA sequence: TGTGCCAGCAGCACCCGGGACTCCCGGGAGGATACGCAGTATTTT. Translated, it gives CASSTRDSREDTQYF.

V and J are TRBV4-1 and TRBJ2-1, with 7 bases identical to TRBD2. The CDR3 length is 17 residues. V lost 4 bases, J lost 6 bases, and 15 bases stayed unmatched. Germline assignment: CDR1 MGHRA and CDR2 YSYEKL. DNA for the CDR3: TGCGCCAGCAGCCTATCTCCCGGGACTACCCTCGGCAATGAGCAGTTCTTC. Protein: CASSLSPGTTLGNEQFF.

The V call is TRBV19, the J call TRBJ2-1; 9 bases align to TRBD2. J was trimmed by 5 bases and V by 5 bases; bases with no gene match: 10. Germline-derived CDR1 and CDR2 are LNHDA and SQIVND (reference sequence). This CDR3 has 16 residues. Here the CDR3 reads CASSLYAAGGDNEQFF. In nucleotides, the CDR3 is TGTGCCAGTAGTCTGTATGCGGCGGGGGGGGACAATGAGCAGTTCTTC.

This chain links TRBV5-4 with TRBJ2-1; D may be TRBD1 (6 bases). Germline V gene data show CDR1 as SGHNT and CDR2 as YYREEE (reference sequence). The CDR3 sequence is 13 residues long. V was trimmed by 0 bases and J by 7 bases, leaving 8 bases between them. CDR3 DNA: TGTGCCAGCAGCTTGGCCAGGGGTAATGAGCAGTTCTTC. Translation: CASSLARGNEQFF.

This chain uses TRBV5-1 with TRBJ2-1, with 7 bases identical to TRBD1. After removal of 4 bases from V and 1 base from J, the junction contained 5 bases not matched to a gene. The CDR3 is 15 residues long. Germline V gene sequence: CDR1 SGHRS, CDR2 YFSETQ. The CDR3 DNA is TGCGCCAGCAGCGAAGGGACAGCGTCCTACAATGAGCAGTTCTTC. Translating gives CASSEGTASYNEQFF.

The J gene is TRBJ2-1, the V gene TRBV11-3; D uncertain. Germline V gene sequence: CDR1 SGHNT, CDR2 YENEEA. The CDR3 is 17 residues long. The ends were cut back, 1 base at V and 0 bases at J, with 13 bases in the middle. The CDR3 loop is CASSLVRISSSYNEQFF. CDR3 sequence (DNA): TGTGCCAGCAGCTTAGTTCGTATATCGAGCTCCTACAATGAGCAGTTCTTC. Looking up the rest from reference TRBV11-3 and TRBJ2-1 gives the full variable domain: EAGVVQSPRYKIIEKKQPVAFWCNPISGHNTLYWYLQNLGQGPELLIRYENEEAVDDSQLPKDRFSAERLKGVDSTLKIQPAELGDSAVYLCASSLVRISSSYNEQFFGPGTRLTVL.

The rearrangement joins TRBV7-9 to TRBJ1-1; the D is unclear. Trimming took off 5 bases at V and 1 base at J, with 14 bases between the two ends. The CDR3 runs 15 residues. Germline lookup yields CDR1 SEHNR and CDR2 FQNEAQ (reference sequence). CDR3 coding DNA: TGTGCCAGCAGCCACGGTCCCGTTCCGAACACTGAAGCTTTCTTT. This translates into CASSHGPVPNTEAFF.

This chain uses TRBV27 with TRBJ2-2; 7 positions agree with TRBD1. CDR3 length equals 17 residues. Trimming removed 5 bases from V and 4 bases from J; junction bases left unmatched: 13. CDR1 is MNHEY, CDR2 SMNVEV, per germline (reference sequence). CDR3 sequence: CASSLLGAGGPTGELFF. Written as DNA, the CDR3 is TGTGCCAGCAGTCTACTGGGGGCAGGGGGACCCACCGGGGAGCTGTTTTTT.

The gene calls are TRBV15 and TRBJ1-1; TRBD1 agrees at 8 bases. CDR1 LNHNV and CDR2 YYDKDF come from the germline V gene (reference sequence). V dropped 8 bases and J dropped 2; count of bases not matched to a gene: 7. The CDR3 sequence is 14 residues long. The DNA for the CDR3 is TGTGCCACCCCGAAGGACAGGGATAACACTGAAGCTTTCTTT. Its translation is CATPKDRDNTEAFF.